One and the same sample provided the 32 T cell receptor beta chains below, sequenced in a study of blood T cell repertoires in COVID-19. Clones were read by immunoSEQ multiplex PCR, and TCRdb kept only the in-frame ones, dropping some. The sample holds about 98,000 clones, 82% seen once. The sequenced sample was peripheral blood. The receptors here all came from a man between 65 and 80 years old with active or convalescent COVID-19.

This chain joins TRBV23-1 and TRBJ1-5; no firm D call. TRBV23-1 is noted as an ORF with a role that remains uncertain. Trimming shortened V by 3 bases and J by 0 bases, and 12 bases separated the two germline ends. There are 16 residues in the CDR3. The DNA for the CDR3 is TGCGCCAGCAGTCAGTGGCAGACAAATAGCAATCAGCCCCAGCATTTT. Protein sequence: CASSQWQTNSNQPQHF.

The V call is TRBV5-1, the J call TRBJ2-1; TRBD2 matches at 12 bases. The V gene end was trimmed by 2 bases and the J gene end by 8 bases; junction bases not matched to a gene: 5. The germline CDR1 and CDR2 sequences are SGHRS and YFSETQ. This CDR3 is 15 amino acids long. The CDR3 protein is CASSLLAGGRHEQFF. The CDR3 nucleotides are TGCGCCAGCAGCTTACTAGCGGGGGGCAGGCATGAGCAGTTCTTC.

The V gene is TRBV30, the J gene TRBJ2-1, with TRBD1 identical over 9 bases. The CDR3 has 14 residues. Germline lookup yields CDR1 GTSNPN and CDR2 SVGIG (reference sequence). After removal of 2 bases from V and 6 bases from J, the junction contained 5 bases not matched to a gene. As DNA, the CDR3 is TGTGCCTGGAGTCGGGGACAGGGTTTCAATGAGCAGTTCTTC. It is translated as CAWSRGQGFNEQFF. Full variable domain (rest looked up from reference TRBV30 and TRBJ2-1): SQTIHQWPATLVQPVGSPLSLECTVEGTSNPNLYWYRQAAGRGLQLLFYSVGIGQISSEVPQNLSASRPQDRQFILSSKKLLLSDSGFYLCAWSRGQGFNEQFFGPGTRLTVL.

J is TRBJ1-2 and V is TRBV18; 9 bases agree with TRBD1. Trimming took 2 bases from V and 5 from J; bases not matched to a gene: 3. The germline V gene encodes CDR1 KGHSH and CDR2 LQKENI. CDR3 length equals 14 residues. In DNA form, the CDR3 reads TGTGCCAGCTCACCAAAAGACAGGGGGTATGGCTACACCTTC. The encoded protein is CASSPKDRGYGYTF.

The V gene is TRBV29-1, the J gene TRBJ1-1; the match to TRBD1 covers 10 bases. The CDR3 has 13 residues. Per the germline V gene, CDR1 is SQVTM and CDR2 is ANQGSEA. Trimming removed 8 bases from V and 3 bases from J; junction bases left unmatched: 6. DNA of the CDR3: TGCAGCTCTGGGACAGGGGAATACACTGAAGCTTTCTTT. Encoded protein: CSSGTGEYTEAFF.

The chain recombines TRBV30 with TRBJ2-2, with unresolved D. The CDR3 is made up of 13 amino acids. Germline V gene sequence: CDR1 GTSNPN, CDR2 SVGIG (reference sequence). V dropped 1 base and J dropped 1 base, with 4 bases sitting between them. CDR3 protein: CAWSDWNTGELFF. The CDR3 bases are TGTGCCTGGAGTGACTGGAACACCGGGGAGCTGTTTTTT.

The CDR3 reads CASSSGGPVHF. In nucleotides, the CDR3 is TGTGCCAGCAGCTCAGGGGGCCCTGTGCATTTT. The chain links TRBV6-5 to TRBJ1-5; 8 nucleotides line up with TRBD1. V shed 6 bases, J shed 15 bases, and the junction held 7 bases outside the gene matches. Germline V gene lookup returns CDR1 MNHEY and CDR2 SVGAGI. The CDR3 sequence is 11 residues long.

The V call is TRBV10-3, the J call TRBJ1-2; 7 bases are shared with TRBD1. Germline-derived CDR1 and CDR2 are ENHRY and SYGVKD. V was pared by 10 bases and J by 4 bases, with 3 bases of the junction left unmatched. CDR3 length equals 11 residues. CDR3 region: CATRTGYGYTF. The CDR3 DNA follows: TGTGCCACCAGGACAGGCTATGGCTACACCTTC.

This clone occurred once. The V gene is TRBV2, the J gene TRBJ2-7; perhaps TRBD2 as D (7 bases). There are 16 residues in the CDR3. The germline CDR1 and CDR2 sequences are SNHLY and FYNNEI. Deletions cut 2 bases from V and 2 bases from J, with 16 bases between. CDR3 in DNA: TGTGCCAGCAGTGAAAGGGGCGGGGGCACTACCTACGAGCAGTACTTC. This gives the protein CASSERGGGTTYEQYF.

This sequence joins TRBV4-2 and TRBJ2-1; TRBD2 matches at 8 bases. From germline, CDR1 is LGHNA and CDR2 YNFKEQ. V trimming: 0 bases; J trimming: 10 bases; junction bases outside the gene matches: 8. The CDR3 sequence is 15 residues long. The CDR3, as DNA: TGTGCCAGCAGCCAAGATATAGCGGGGCTTCGGGAGCAGTTCTTC. Protein: CASSQDIAGLREQFF.

The chain is built from TRBV7-8 and TRBJ2-7; TRBD2 matches at 8 bases. CDR3 length: 15 amino acids. Unmatched junction bases numbered 18, after V lost 5 bases and J lost 12 bases. Looked up from germline, CDR1 is SGHVS and CDR2 is FQNEAQ. The CDR3 here is CASSPRTDGGALRYF. DNA for the CDR3: TGTGCCAGCAGCCCGAGGACTGACGGGGGGGCCCTCAGGTACTTC.

The gene calls are TRBV2 and TRBJ1-6; D uncertain. Germline CDR1 SNHLY, CDR2 FYNNEI. The CDR3 totals 13 residues. Trimming took off 2 bases at V and 14 bases at J, with 13 bases between the two ends. The CDR3 bases are TGTGCCAGCAGTGAACTTCAGGCGGGAGCCCTCCACTTT. Amino acids: CASSELQAGALHF.

This chain uses TRBV3-1 (or the pseudogene TRBV3-2) with TRBJ1-6; D ambiguous. The ends were cut back, 3 bases at V and 1 base at J, with 7 bases in the middle. The CDR3 consists of 15 residues. Per the germline V gene, CDR1 is LGHDT and CDR2 is YNNKEL (reference sequence). The CDR3 sequence: CASSQDFSYNSPLHF. The CDR3 DNA reads TGTGCCAGCAGCCAGGACTTTTCCTATAATTCACCCCTCCACTTT.

On this clone itself: Within the sample, other DNA sequences also encode this same CDR3. The genes are TRBV7-8 and TRBJ2-7, with TRBD2 matching 9 bases. Germline loops: CDR1 SGHVS, CDR2 FQNEAQ. The CDR3 sequence is 14 residues long. Trimming removed 9 bases from V and 2 bases from J; junction bases left unmatched: 8. The CDR3 reads CASSLLAGTYEQYF. For the CDR3, the DNA is TGTGCCAGTAGCCTCCTAGCGGGGACCTACGAGCAGTACTTC.

The gene calls are TRBV18 and TRBJ2-3; 14 bases are shared with TRBD2. CDR1 is KGHSH, CDR2 LQKENI, per germline. V lost 2 bases to trimming and J lost 5 bases; unmatched junction nucleotides: 3. CDR3 length: 16 amino acids. The CDR3 nucleotides read TGTGCCAGCTCACCAGGGACTAGCGGGGGTGGAGATACGCAGTATTTT. Translation: CASSPGTSGGGDTQYF. Based on the CDR3 plus reference TRBV18 and TRBJ2-3, the full variable domain is NAGVMQNPRHLVRRRGQEARLRCSPMKGHSHVYWYRQLPEEGLKFMVYLQKENIIDESGMPKERFSAEFPKEGPSILRIQQVVRGDSAAYFCASSPGTSGGGDTQYFGPGTRLTVL.

The chain uses TRBV5-4 and TRBJ2-7; no clear D gene. The germline V gene encodes CDR1 SGHNT and CDR2 YYREEE (reference sequence). Trimming took 2 bases from V and 3 from J, leaving 18 bases between them. The CDR3 length is 16 residues. In DNA, the CDR3 is TGTGCCAGCAGCTTTTCGGCGACAAGGTCCTTCTACGAGCAGTACTTC. It yields the protein CASSFSATRSFYEQYF. The variable domain in full, with the rest retrieved from reference TRBV5-4 and TRBJ2-7, is ETGVTQSPTHLIKTRGQQVTLRCSSQSGHNTVSWYQQALGQGPQFIFQYYREEENGRGNFPPRFSGLQFPNYSSELNVNALELDDSALYLCASSFSATRSFYEQYFGPGTRLTVT.

This clone was recorded a few times. The chain carries TRBV12-3 or TRBV12-4 and TRBJ2-1; 9 nucleotides align to TRBD2. The CDR3 runs 12 residues. Trimming removed 8 bases from V and 8 bases from J; junction bases left unmatched: 4. The CDR3 reads CASGRTSDEQFF. CDR3 in DNA: TGTGCCAGCGGTCGGACTAGCGATGAGCAGTTCTTC.

The chain links TRBV27 to TRBJ2-6; 7 positions match TRBD1. J was trimmed by 0 bases and V by 9 bases; bases with no gene match: 5. This CDR3 comprises 15 residues. Germline CDR1 reads MNHEY; CDR2 reads SMNVEV (reference sequence). CDR3 nucleotides: TGTGCCAGTCGGACAGGCGGCTCTGGGGCCAACGTCCTGACTTTC. Residues: CASRTGGSGANVLTF.

This clone came up once. J is TRBJ2-1 and V is TRBV10-3; 9 nucleotides agree with TRBD1. J gave up 8 bases and V 6 bases, and 5 bases lay outside the gene matches. This CDR3 is built from 13 residues. Germline-derived CDR1 and CDR2 are ENHRY and SYGVKD. CDR3 in amino acids: CAISGTGTHEQFF. The CDR3 DNA reads as TGTGCCATCAGCGGGACAGGGACCCATGAGCAGTTCTTC.

V is TRBV7-9 and J is TRBJ2-2; D not resolved. The CDR3 consists of 14 residues. Trimming took off 5 bases at V and 6 bases at J, with 13 bases between the two ends. The germline V gene encodes CDR1 SEHNR and CDR2 FQNEAQ (reference sequence). CDR3 coding DNA: TGTGCCAGCAGCCCCCAGGTAGTTTCCGGGGAGCTGTTTTTT. Translated: CASSPQVVSGELFF.

In this sample, this clone turned up once. The genes are TRBV13 and TRBJ1-1; D ambiguous. CDR3 length: 14 residues. Germline values: CDR1 PRHDT, CDR2 FYEKMQ (reference sequence). With 0 bases removed from V and 1 base from J, the gap between germline ends came to 6 bases. The CDR3 sequence: CASSLGGRNTEAFF. CDR3 DNA sequence: TGTGCCAGCAGCTTAGGCGGGAGGAACACTGAAGCTTTCTTT.

This clone was observed many times. The V call is TRBV5-4, the J call TRBJ1-1; 7 bases fit TRBD1. The CDR3 is 16 residues long. CDR1 and CDR2 from the germline V gene are SGHNT and YYREEE (reference sequence). With 4 bases clipped from V and 0 bases from J, the junction kept 9 bases outside the gene matches. The CDR3 is CASSLDREVMNTEAFF. The CDR3 nucleotides read TGTGCCAGCAGCCTCGACAGGGAGGTTATGAACACTGAAGCTTTCTTT. The full variable domain, in which reference TRBV5-4 and TRBJ1-1 provide the parts outside the CDR3, is ETGVTQSPTHLIKTRGQQVTLRCSSQSGHNTVSWYQQALGQGPQFIFQYYREEENGRGNFPPRFSGLQFPNYSSELNVNALELDDSALYLCASSLDREVMNTEAFFGQGTRLTVV.

V and J are TRBV10-3 and TRBJ1-1, with a tentative D call TRBD1 (5 bases). V lost 6 bases, J lost 3 bases, and 14 bases lay in between. The length of the CDR3 is 14 residues. Germline loops: CDR1 ENHRY, CDR2 SYGVKD. The CDR3 reads CAISPAPGDTEAFF. The CDR3, as DNA: TGTGCCATCAGCCCTGCCCCGGGGGACACTGAAGCTTTCTTT.

The chain carries TRBV11-1 and TRBJ2-3; 15 positions agree with TRBD2. CDR3 length equals 16 residues. J was trimmed by 1 base and V by 6 bases; bases with no gene match: 2. CDR1 is SGHAT and CDR2 is FQDESV in the germline V gene (reference sequence). The CDR3 DNA follows: TGTGCCAGCAGAGGACTAGCGGGGGGGCGCACAGATACGCAGTATTTT. Translating it yields CASRGLAGGRTDTQYF.

The rearrangement uses TRBV11-1 and TRBJ1-1; 9 nucleotides line up with TRBD1. The V gene's germline CDR1 is SGHAT and CDR2 FQDESV (reference sequence). V trimming: 5 bases; J trimming: 5 bases; junction bases outside the gene matches: 9. There are 15 residues in the CDR3. CDR3 loop: CASSLMPGQGTEAFF. The CDR3 region has the DNA TGTGCCAGCAGCCTTATGCCGGGACAGGGTACTGAAGCTTTCTTT.

This clone was seen a few times. The J gene is TRBJ2-4, the V gene TRBV15, with 7 bases that match TRBD2. This CDR3 comprises 19 residues. After removal of 1 base from V and 0 bases from J, the junction contained 12 bases not matched to a gene. Germline CDR1 reads LNHNV; CDR2 reads YYDKDF (reference sequence). CDR3: CATSRVRGSDFLAKNIQYF. DNA of the CDR3: TGTGCCACCAGCAGAGTGCGGGGGTCCGACTTTCTAGCCAAAAACATTCAGTACTTC.

The chain links TRBV12-3 or TRBV12-4 to TRBJ2-5; D is unresolved. V lost 5 bases and J 4 bases, leaving 11 bases between the germline ends. CDR3 length: 13 residues. This CDR3 reads CASSTPNAETQYF. DNA of the CDR3: TGTGCCAGCAGTACCCCTAATGCAGAGACCCAGTACTTC.

This rearrangement joins TRBV19 to TRBJ1-4, with a tentative D call TRBD1 (5 bases). V was shortened by 6 bases and J by 14 bases, with 13 bases between the two germline ends. The CDR3 is made up of 11 amino acids. Germline V gives CDR1 LNHDA, CDR2 SQIVND (reference sequence). CDR3 nucleotides: TGTGCCAGTAGATCCTCGGGGGGGCTGTTTTTT. It encodes CASRSSGGLFF.

The V and J genes are TRBV6-5 and TRBJ1-1, with a possible D match to TRBD1 (5 bases). The V end lost 2 bases, the J end lost 11 bases, and 15 bases lay between the germline ends. Germline CDR1 MNHEY, CDR2 SVGAGI. The CDR3 is 13 amino acids. The CDR3 nucleotides are TGTGCCAGCAGTTACGGGGGGGGGATCTCGGCTTTCTTT. Its translation is CASSYGGGISAFF.

This chain joins TRBV7-6 and TRBJ2-7; tentative D call: TRBD2 (7 bases). Looked up from germline, CDR1 is SGHVS and CDR2 is FNYEAQ. The germline V and J ends were trimmed by 1 base and 2 bases, with 15 bases remaining between them. This CDR3 spans 16 amino acids. The CDR3 DNA follows: TGTGCCAGCAGCTTAGTCCCGGGGGGCCGCGCCTACGAGCAGTACTTC. Translated, it gives CASSLVPGGRAYEQYF.

The chain carries TRBV6-5 and TRBJ2-7, with TRBD1 identical over 8 bases. V lost 10 bases, J lost 4 bases, and 9 bases stayed unmatched. Germline CDR1 and CDR2: MNHEY and SVGAGI. This CDR3 is built from 13 residues. The CDR3, as DNA: TGTGCCACAAAGGGGCAGGGGGCTTACGAGCAGTACTTC. Its translation is CATKGQGAYEQYF.

A few counts support this clone. The chain couples TRBV4-2 to TRBJ1-2, with D unclear. Trimming shortened V by 1 base and J by 0 bases, and 12 bases separated the two germline ends. The CDR3 sequence is 16 residues long. The germline V gene has CDR1 LGHNA and CDR2 YNFKEQ. This CDR3 reads CASSQGRLPANYGYTF. The CDR3 DNA reads as TGTGCCAGCAGCCAAGGGCGGTTACCAGCTAACTATGGCTACACCTTC.